These T cell receptor beta chains were read from a single sample in a study of identical twins. TCRdb re-called the 5' RACE reads with MiXCR, one entry per CDR3 protein. The sample carries 350,000 to 400,000 distinct CDR3 sequences, about 10% recorded once. Sequenced material: naive T cells sorted from blood. These receptors all stem from a woman aged 45-65 years in good health. The CDR3 runs from the conserved cysteine through the conserved F or W. The D gene is left open where the match is weak. For some rows the clone size is stated as once, few or many, or as a class when expanded; others skip it.

size | J | V | D | DNA | CDR3
many | TRBJ2-5 | TRBV6-5 | NA | TGTGCCAGCAGTTACTCGAAAACCGGACGGGGTCAAGAGACCCAGTACTTC | CASSYSKTGRGQETQYF
few | TRBJ1-1 | TRBV7-9 | NA | TGTGCCAGCAGCTTAGCAGCAGGATCGGGGACTGAAGCTTTCTTT | CASSLAAGSGTEAFF
few | TRBJ1-5 | TRBV6-1 | NA | TGTGCCAGCAGCACGACGATGCCCCAGCATTTT | CASSTTMPQHF
many | TRBJ1-1 | TRBV5-1 | NA | TGCGCCAGCAGCTTGGACGGCTTCATGAACACTGAAGCTTTCTTT | CASSLDGFMNTEAFF
NA | TRBJ2-2 | TRBV27 | TRBD1 | TGTGCCAGCGGACAAGTACAGGGGGCGCTGGCCGGGGAGCTGTTTTTT | CASGQVQGALAGELFF
many | TRBJ2-1 | TRBV5-1 | TRBD2 | TGCGCCAGCAGCTTGGAGGTGGGAGGGTCATACAATGAGCAGTTCTTC | CASSLEVGGSYNEQFF
many | TRBJ2-7 | TRBV6-2/TRBV6-3 | NA | TGTGCCAGCAGCCTGATACTATTCTACGAGCAGTACTTC | CASSLILFYEQYF
few | TRBJ2-2 | TRBV24-1 | NA | TGTGCCACCCAACTCCAGGGGCAGAACACCGGGGAGCTGTTTTTT | CATQLQGQNTGELFF
NA | TRBJ2-1 | TRBV7-9 | TRBD2 | TGTGCCAGCAGCTCGGGACTAGCGGCCGAGGAGCAGTTCTTC | CASSSGLAAEEQFF
few | TRBJ2-5 | TRBV5-1 | NA | TGCGCCAGCAGTTCCACACTAGCATGGCAGGAGACCCAGTACTTC | CASSSTLAWQETQYF
NA | TRBJ1-2 | TRBV19 | NA | TGTGCCAGTAGTGCCCCGGGGGGGGCCCTCTATGGCTACACCTTC | CASSAPGGALYGYTF
NA | TRBJ2-3 | TRBV20-1 | NA | TGCAGTGCTAGTCTTGTAGATACGCAGTATTTT | CSASLVDTQYF
few | TRBJ2-3 | TRBV9 | NA | TGTGCCAGCAGCGTAGAAGAGCTGAGTACGCAGTATTTT | CASSVEELSTQYF
NA | TRBJ2-1 | TRBV6-1 | NA | TGTGCCAGCAGGCCGGACCCATCCTACAATGAGCAGTTCTTC | CASRPDPSYNEQFF
NA | TRBJ1-1 | TRBV12-3/TRBV12-4 | NA | TGTGCCAGCAGTAATACACCACAGGGCATGAACACTGAAGCTTTCTTT | CASSNTPQGMNTEAFF
few | TRBJ2-1 | TRBV24-1 | NA | TGTGCCACCAGTGACCCGGGTTTCGTCGACAGGTTCTTC | CATSDPGFVDRFF
many | TRBJ1-1 | TRBV12-3/TRBV12-4 | NA | TGTGCCAGCAGTCAAACAGGGAACACTGAAGCTTTCTTT | CASSQTGNTEAFF
many | TRBJ2-5 | TRBV7-3 | NA | TGTGCCAGCAGCCCCTCCCTCGGGCAGCAAGAGACCCAGTACTTC | CASSPSLGQQETQYF
NA | TRBJ2-6 | TRBV7-9 | NA | TGTGCCAGCAGCATAGCGTCCCTCCTGAATGTCCTGACTTTC | CASSIASLLNVLTF
many | TRBJ2-1 | TRBV7-9 | NA | TGTGCCAGCAGCTTAGGTGAGGGGACAAAGCAGTTCTTC | CASSLGEGTKQFF
NA | TRBJ2-1 | TRBV12-3/TRBV12-4 | TRBD2 | TGTGCCAGCAGTTCCAGGACTAGCGGGACCTACAATGAGCAGTTCTTC | CASSSRTSGTYNEQFF
once | TRBJ2-2 | TRBV7-6 | TRBD2 | TGTGCCAGCAGCCCACGGACTAGCGGGCCCCGGAACACCGGGGAGCTGTTTTTT | CASSPRTSGPRNTGELFF
NA | TRBJ2-5 | TRBV5-1 | NA | TGCGCCAGCAGCTATGACACGGGGCGTCCAGAGACCCAGTACTTC | CASSYDTGRPETQYF